The rows below give T cell receptor beta chains drawn from one sample of a study of blood T cells in healthy people across ages. TCRdb re-derived calls from the 5' RACE reads in MiXCR, one entry per CDR3 protein. This sample has some 710,000 distinct CDR3 sequences; about 42% occur once, and the top ten carry 18%. Material for sequencing was blood. Source of these receptors: a man older than 75 in good health. Each CDR3 is given without its conserved first and last residue. The order of the fields is CDR3 protein, V gene.

CDR3: ASSDRVGQPQH
V: TRBV25-1

CDR3: ASSELGRDTEAF
V: TRBV6-1

CDR3: ASSRRTSGSTDTQY
V: TRBV3-1

CDR3: AGSEDPDSYNEQF
V: TRBV2

CDR3: ASTTDFISNYGYT
V: TRBV6-2/TRBV6-3

CDR3: ASSQDQATPYEQY
V: TRBV3-1

CDR3: ATSDPGLAVNNEQY
V: TRBV24-1

CDR3: SAIPGGVEETQY
V: TRBV20-1

CDR3: ASSTDRSMNNEQF
V: TRBV10-1

CDR3: ASRPAGGGDTQY
V: TRBV7-2

CDR3: ASSVSAYYGYT
V: TRBV2

CDR3: ASSLNRGQIQETQY
V: TRBV5-1

CDR3: SAIKGGYT
V: TRBV20-1

CDR3: ASSQEAFLGNYGYT
V: TRBV3-1

CDR3: ASSLNTGGGSTDTQY
V: TRBV7-2

CDR3: ASSLTSPYEQY
V: TRBV5-1

CDR3: SATSGNPVYEQF
V: TRBV20-1

CDR3: ASSSTTTTTDTQY
V: TRBV11-2

CDR3: ASTGGSYEQY
V: TRBV7-2

CDR3: ASSYPILAQMVTGDPVYNEQF
V: TRBV28

CDR3: SVEVAPYEQY
V: TRBV29-1

CDR3: ASSLVGPYQPQH
V: TRBV7-2

CDR3: ASSEAGDTNQPQH
V: TRBV6-1

CDR3: ASRPTGGKVYEQY
V: TRBV28

CDR3: ASSQSPGTYNEQF
V: TRBV9

CDR3: ASSQKAGVFAETQY
V: TRBV14

CDR3: ASGDGSVNEKLF
V: TRBV6-5

CDR3: SASQGYWSYNEQF
V: TRBV20-1

CDR3: ASSYADRGDTEAF
V: TRBV6-1

CDR3: ASSSGQGNEKLF
V: TRBV18

CDR3: ASSFRTGPDTQY
V: TRBV28

CDR3: ASSLRSSGGQTQY
V: TRBV11-2

CDR3: ASSFNGSPLH
V: TRBV27

CDR3: ASSPRDKYEQY
V: TRBV7-9

CDR3: ASSLEGTDRQETQY
V: TRBV11-3

CDR3: SVLTGSVNGYT
V: TRBV29-1

CDR3: SVEDNPVEAF
V: TRBV29-1

CDR3: ASSEVTLDNSPLH
V: TRBV6-1

CDR3: SARPALRGQPQH
V: TRBV20-1

CDR3: ASSLPKADTGELF
V: TRBV5-1

CDR3: ASSSRGLAGSNEQY
V: TRBV7-2

CDR3: ASSLPLRVREQF
V: TRBV12-3/TRBV12-4

CDR3: ASSLRVAGELF
V: TRBV5-1

CDR3: ASSRTGGTGVNVLT
V: TRBV5-1

CDR3: ASSWSSGSTYNEQF
V: TRBV5-1

CDR3: ASSQDAAGATEAF
V: TRBV4-3

CDR3: ASSVEGRRGDEQY
V: TRBV9

CDR3: ASRSTGGENGLY
V: TRBV6-2/TRBV6-3

CDR3: ASSLTGTQETQY
V: TRBV5-1

CDR3: ASSSSAMGRNEQF
V: TRBV27

CDR3: ASSLNKGALTDTQY
V: TRBV6-2/TRBV6-3

CDR3: ASSAGQGFFAGELF
V: TRBV5-5

CDR3: SVKRVSYNEQF
V: TRBV29-1

CDR3: ASSLFPTGAMDEQF
V: TRBV28

CDR3: ASKTGGVGYEQY
V: TRBV28

CDR3: SEQGCLPAKNIQY
V: TRBV29-1

CDR3: ASTGTNTEAF
V: TRBV9

CDR3: ASSNGRTQETQY
V: TRBV7-9

CDR3: ASSEVVGIGYEQY
V: TRBV6-1

CDR3: ASSQVSAHPNMDTQY
V: TRBV3-1